This TCR beta chain is drawn from a study of blood T cell repertoires in COVID-19 (dated by TCRdb to about 2020). As for the study more broadly: Samples from collaborators originated in the United States, Italy and Spain and spanned both the acute and convalescent phases of COVID-19. The repertoires were released in a freely available public database intended as a resource for research on the immune response to SARS-CoV-2. Subjects who had been exposed to COVID-19, were actively infected with it, or had recovered from it provided the deeply sampled blood TCRbeta repertoires that made up the dataset. The samples were drawn from the first 160 participants of the ongoing ImmuneRACE study and from more than 1,000 subjects provided by 6 global collaborators. The prospective study material was composed of cDNA or gDNA derived from T cells, B-cell-depleted T cells, or PBMCs. A de-identified subject ID, COVID-19 status, age in years and sex were almost always included in the sample metadata. Where available, HLA class I and class II types were taken from metadata supplied by the sample provider and were not determined by assay-based typing.

Whole blood was collected in K2EDTA tubes by collaborating institutions according to the institutions' own protocols. For TCRbeta analysis, collaborator samples were shipped as frozen whole blood, as isolated PBMCs, or as DNA extracted from either sample type. Including cysteine and phenylalanine, the CDR3 has 15 amino acids. Just CDR3 DNA is preserved here, 45 bases in frame from base 1. Via the germline V gene, CDR1 is MNHNS and CDR2 SASEGT. The V end loses 3 bases and the J end loses 2 bases, and a stretch of 8 bases separates them. Broad study findings and their caveats: Clinical and demographic metadata were provided uncurated, with the amount varying by source and participant.

Worth noting for this clone: It lacks a known antigen. No much larger clone exists at a distance of one base, and base qualities are not known.

TCRbeta CDR3 regions were amplified from genomic DNA using the immunoSEQ Assay, a bias-controlled multiplex PCR. As for the original processing: Within the assay, amplification of reference gene primers was used to estimate how many nucleated cells each sample contained. To quantify the absolute abundance of each unique TCRbeta CDR3 rearrangement, sequence reads were collapsed and filtered. For each sample, productive Simpson clonality was calculated as the square root of Simpson's diversity index across productive rearrangements. The table was pulled from immuneACCESS by TCRdb, which kept in-frame rearrangements only. Such tables lose some clones; where checked, under half of the loss comes from unresolved V genes, and the rest has no known cause. The DNA was the basis for D and trimming; V, J and clone size are from that table. For this sample there are about 46,000 clones; around 88% appear just once. The leading ten clones occupy around 6% of the sample.

The sequenced sample was peripheral blood. The receptor was derived from a woman of 80 years or more with acute or convalescent COVID-19. Recombination connected TRBV6-1 to TRBJ2-6; matching of 6 bases hints at TRBD1 as the D gene. In nucleotides, the sequence is TGTGCCAGCAGTGAGCAGGGGACTGGGGCCAACGTCCTGACTTTC. Its amino acids are CASSEQGTGANVLTF.